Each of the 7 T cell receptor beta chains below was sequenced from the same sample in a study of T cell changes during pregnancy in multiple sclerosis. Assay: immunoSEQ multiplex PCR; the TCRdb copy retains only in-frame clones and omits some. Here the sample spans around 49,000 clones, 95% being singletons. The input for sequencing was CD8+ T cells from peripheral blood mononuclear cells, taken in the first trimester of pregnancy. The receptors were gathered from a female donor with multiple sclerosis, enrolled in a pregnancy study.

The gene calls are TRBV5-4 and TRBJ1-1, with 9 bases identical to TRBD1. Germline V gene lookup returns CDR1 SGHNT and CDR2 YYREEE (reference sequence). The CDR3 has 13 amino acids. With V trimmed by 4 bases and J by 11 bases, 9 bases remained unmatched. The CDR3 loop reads CASSPGQGIDAFF. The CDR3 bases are TGTGCCAGCAGCCCCGGACAGGGGATTGATGCTTTCTTT.

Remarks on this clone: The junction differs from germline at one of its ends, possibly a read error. Written as DNA, the CDR3 is TGCGCCAGCGGCTTCGGGGTTGGCACTGAAGCTTTCTTT. Its translation is CASGFGVGTEAFF. The genes are TRBV5-1 and TRBJ1-1; no definite D call. This CDR3 contains 13 residues. CDR1 is SGHRS, CDR2 YFSETQ, per germline.

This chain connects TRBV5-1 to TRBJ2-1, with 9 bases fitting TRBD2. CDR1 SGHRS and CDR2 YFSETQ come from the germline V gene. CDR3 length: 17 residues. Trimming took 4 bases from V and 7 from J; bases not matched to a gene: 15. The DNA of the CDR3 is TGCGCCAGCAGCGGCCTGCGGGAGGGGTTGCGGGTAAATGAGCAGTTCTTC. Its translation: CASSGLREGLRVNEQFF. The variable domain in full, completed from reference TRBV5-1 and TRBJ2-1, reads KAGVTQTPRYLIKTRGQQVTLSCSPISGHRSVSWYQQTPGQGLQFLFEYFSETQRNKGNFPGRFSGRQFSNSRSEMNVSTLELGDSALYLCASSGLREGLRVNEQFFGPGTRLTVL.

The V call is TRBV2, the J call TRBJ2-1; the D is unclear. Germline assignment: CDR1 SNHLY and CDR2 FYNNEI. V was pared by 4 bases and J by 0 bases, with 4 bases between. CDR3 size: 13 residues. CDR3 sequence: CASSVFSYNEQFF. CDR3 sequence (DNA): TGTGCCAGCAGTGTCTTCTCCTACAATGAGCAGTTCTTC. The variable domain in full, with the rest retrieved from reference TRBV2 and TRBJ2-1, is EPEVTQTPSHQVTQMGQEVILRCVPISNHLYFYWYRQILGQKVEFLVSFYNNEISEKSEIFDDQFSVERPDGSNFTLKIRSTKLEDSAMYFCASSVFSYNEQFFGPGTRLTVL.

In nucleotides, the CDR3 is TGTGCCAGCAGCGACAGGGGGCAGTCCTACGAGCAGTACTTC. Translating gives CASSDRGQSYEQYF. This chain uses TRBV6-6 with TRBJ2-7; 10 bases map to TRBD1. The CDR3 has 14 amino acids. The trim removed 6 bases at V and 1 base at J, leaving 3 bases unmatched. Per the germline V gene, CDR1 is MNHNY and CDR2 is SVGAGI (reference sequence).

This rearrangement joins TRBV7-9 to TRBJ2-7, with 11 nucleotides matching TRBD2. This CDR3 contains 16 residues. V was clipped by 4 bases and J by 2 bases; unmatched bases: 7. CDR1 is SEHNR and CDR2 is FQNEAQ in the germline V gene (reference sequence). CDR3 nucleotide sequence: TGTGCCAGCAGCTCCGGGACTAGCGGCCGCGCCTACGAGCAGTACTTC. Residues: CASSSGTSGRAYEQYF. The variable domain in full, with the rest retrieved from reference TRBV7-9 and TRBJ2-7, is DTGVSQNPRHKITKRGQNVTFRCDPISEHNRLYWYRQTLGQGPEFLTYFQNEAQLEKSRLLSDRFSAERPKGSFSTLEIQRTEQGDSAMYLCASSSGTSGRAYEQYFGPGTRLTVT.

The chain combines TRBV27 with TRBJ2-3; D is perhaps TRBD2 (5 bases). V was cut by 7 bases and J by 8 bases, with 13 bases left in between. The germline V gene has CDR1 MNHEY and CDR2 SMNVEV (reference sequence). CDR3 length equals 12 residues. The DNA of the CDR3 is TGTGCCAGCATTTCCGGGATGGCTACGCAGTATTTT. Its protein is CASISGMATQYF.